This record looks at one T cell receptor beta chain sequence and its context. Its antigen is undetermined. The length of the CDR3 is 15 residues. With 0 bases removed from V and 4 bases from J, the gap between germline ends came to 13 bases. CDR1 SGHRS and CDR2 YFSETQ come from the germline V gene. The data were obtained in a study of cytomegalovirus exposure and HLA in healthy donors. The study, taken as a whole, reports: TRBV6-2, TRBV6-3 and some other V segments were unresolvable in 87-base-pair reads. A missense variant in DCLRE1C was later tied to TCR beta V- and J-gene trimming. The authors later found TCR association rates varying by HLA locus, with DRB1 most and HLA-C fewest.

The PCR used 60 Vbeta and 13 Jbeta primers. Authors' processing steps: About 9.9 million of the about 80 million unique TCR beta chains counted in a later analysis were shared. Clones were read by immunoSEQ multiplex PCR, and TCRdb kept only the in-frame ones, dropping some. D and trimming were read from the DNA, whereas the V and J calls and clone size are those reported in that table. The data show over 95,000 clones, around 68% seen once. The source material was PBMCs. The chain recombines TRBV5-1 with TRBJ1-1; D ambiguous. This sequence was found in a woman between 40 and 55 years old in good health and CMV-seropositive. The CDR3 loop is CASSLAQVGTTEAFF. DNA for the CDR3: TGCGCCAGCAGCTTGGCGCAGGTGGGTACCACTGAAGCTTTCTTT. The whole variable domain, filled in from reference TRBV5-1 and TRBJ1-1, reads KAGVTQTPRYLIKTRGQQVTLSCSPISGHRSVSWYQQTPGQGLQFLFEYFSETQRNKGNFPGRFSGRQFSNSRSEMNVSTLELGDSALYLCASSLAQVGTTEAFFGQGTRLTVV.